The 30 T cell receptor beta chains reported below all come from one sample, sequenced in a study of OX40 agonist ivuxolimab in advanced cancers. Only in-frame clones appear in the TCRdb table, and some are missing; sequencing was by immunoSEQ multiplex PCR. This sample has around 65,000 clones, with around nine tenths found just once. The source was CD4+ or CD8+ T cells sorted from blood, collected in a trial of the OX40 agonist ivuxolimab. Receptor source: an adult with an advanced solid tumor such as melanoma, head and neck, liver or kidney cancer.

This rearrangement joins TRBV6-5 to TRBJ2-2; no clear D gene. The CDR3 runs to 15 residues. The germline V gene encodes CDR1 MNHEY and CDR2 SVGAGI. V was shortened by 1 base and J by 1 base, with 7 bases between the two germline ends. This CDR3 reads CASSYWHLNTGELFF. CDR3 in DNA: TGTGCCAGCAGTTACTGGCACCTGAACACCGGGGAGCTGTTTTTT.

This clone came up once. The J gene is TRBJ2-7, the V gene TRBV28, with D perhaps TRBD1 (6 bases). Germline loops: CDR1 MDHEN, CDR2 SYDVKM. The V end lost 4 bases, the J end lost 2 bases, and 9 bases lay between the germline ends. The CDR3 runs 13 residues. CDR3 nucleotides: TGTGCCAGCAGTTACGGACAGACCTACGAGCAGTACTTC. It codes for CASSYGQTYEQYF.

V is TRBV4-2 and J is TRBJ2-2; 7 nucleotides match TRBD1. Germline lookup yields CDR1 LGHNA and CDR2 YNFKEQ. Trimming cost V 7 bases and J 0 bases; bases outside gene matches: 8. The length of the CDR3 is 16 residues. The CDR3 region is CASNDRTGANTGELFF. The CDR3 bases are TGTGCCAGCAACGACCGGACAGGTGCGAACACCGGGGAGCTGTTTTTT.

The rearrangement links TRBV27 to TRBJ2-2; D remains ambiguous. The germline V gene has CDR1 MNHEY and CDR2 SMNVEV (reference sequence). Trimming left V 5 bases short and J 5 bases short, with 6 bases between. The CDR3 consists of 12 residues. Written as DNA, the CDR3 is TGTGCCAGCAGTCTAAAAACCGGGGAGCTGTTTTTT. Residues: CASSLKTGELFF.

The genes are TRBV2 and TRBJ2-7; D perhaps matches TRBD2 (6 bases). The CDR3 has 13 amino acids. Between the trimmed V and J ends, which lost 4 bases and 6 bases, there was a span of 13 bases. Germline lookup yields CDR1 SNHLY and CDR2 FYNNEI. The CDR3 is CASSAGDGFEQYF. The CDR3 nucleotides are TGTGCCAGCAGTGCGGGGGACGGCTTCGAGCAGTACTTC.

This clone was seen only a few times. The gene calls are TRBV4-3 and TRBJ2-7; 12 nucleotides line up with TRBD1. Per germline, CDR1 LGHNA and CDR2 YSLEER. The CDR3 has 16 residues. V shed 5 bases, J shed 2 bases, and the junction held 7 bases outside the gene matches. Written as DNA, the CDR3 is TGCGCCAGCAGCTGGGACAGGGGGCGCAAGCCCTACGAGCAGTACTTC. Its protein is CASSWDRGRKPYEQYF.

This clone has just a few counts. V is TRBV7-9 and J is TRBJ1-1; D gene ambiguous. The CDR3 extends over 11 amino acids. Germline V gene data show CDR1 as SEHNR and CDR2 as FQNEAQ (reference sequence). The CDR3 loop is CALGGDTEAFF. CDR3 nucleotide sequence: TGTGCGCTCGGAGGAGACACTGAAGCTTTCTTT.

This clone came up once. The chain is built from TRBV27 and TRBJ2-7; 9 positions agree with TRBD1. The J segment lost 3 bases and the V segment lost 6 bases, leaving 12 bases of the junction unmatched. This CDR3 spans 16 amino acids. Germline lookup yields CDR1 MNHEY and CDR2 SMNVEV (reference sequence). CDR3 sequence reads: CASSLSPGTGIYEQYF. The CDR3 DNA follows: TGTGCCAGCAGCTTAAGTCCCGGGACAGGGATCTACGAGCAGTACTTC.

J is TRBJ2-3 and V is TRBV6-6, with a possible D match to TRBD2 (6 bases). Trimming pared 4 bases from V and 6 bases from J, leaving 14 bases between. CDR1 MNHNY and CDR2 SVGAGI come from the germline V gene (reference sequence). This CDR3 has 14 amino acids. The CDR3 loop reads CASSSGVRGDTQYF. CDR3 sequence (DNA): TGTGCCAGCAGTTCGGGGGTACGCGGGGATACGCAGTATTTT.

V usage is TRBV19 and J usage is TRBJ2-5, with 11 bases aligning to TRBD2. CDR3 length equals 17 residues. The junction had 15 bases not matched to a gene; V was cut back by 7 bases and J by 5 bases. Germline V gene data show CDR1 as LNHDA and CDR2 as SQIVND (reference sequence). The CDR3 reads CASKPPTLAGGFETQYF. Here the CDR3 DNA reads TGTGCCAGTAAGCCCCCCACCTTAGCGGGAGGGTTCGAGACCCAGTACTTC.

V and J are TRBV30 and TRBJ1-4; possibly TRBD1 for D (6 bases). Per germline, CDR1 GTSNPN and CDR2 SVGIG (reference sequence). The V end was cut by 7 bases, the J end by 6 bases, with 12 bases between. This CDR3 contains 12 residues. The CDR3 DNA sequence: TGTGCCTTAGATTGGACAGATGAAAAACTGTTTTTT. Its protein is CALDWTDEKLFF.

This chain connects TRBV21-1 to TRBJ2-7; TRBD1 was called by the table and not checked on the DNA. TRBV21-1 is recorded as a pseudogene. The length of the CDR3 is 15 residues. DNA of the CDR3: TGTGCCAGCAGCAAAAAAAGGGACAGGGGCTACGAGCAGTACTTC. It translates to CASSKKRDRGYEQYF.

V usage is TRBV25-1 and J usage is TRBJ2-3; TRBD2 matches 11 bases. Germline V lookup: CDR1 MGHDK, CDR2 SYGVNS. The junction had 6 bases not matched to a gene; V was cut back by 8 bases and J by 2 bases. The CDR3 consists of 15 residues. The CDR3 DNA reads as TGTGCCAGCTTGGGACTAGCGGACGCCACAGATACGCAGTATTTT. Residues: CASLGLADATDTQYF.

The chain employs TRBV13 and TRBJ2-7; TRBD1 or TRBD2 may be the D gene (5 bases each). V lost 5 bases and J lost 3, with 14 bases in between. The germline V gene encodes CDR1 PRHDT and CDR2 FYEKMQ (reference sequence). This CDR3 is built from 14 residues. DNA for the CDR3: TGTGCCAGCAGCAGCCCGGGACGGGACTACGAGCAGTACTTC. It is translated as CASSSPGRDYEQYF.

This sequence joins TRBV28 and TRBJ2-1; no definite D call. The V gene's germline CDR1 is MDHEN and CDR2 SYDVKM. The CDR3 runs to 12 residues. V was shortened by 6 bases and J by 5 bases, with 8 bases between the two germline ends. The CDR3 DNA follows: TGTGCCAGCAGCTTGGCAGACAATGAGCAGTTCTTC. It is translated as CASSLADNEQFF.

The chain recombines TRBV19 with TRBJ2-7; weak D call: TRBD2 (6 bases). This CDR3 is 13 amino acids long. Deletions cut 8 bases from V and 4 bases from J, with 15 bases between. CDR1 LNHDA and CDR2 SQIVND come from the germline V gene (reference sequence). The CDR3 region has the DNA TGTGCCAGTTCCCCAGGACTACATTACGAGCAGTACTTC. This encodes CASSPGLHYEQYF.

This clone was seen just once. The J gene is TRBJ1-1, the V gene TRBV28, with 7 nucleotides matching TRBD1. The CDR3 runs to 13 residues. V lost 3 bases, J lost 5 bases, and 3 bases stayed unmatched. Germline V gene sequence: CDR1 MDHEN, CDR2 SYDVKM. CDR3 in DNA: TGTGCCAGCAGTTTTCAGGGGGTTACTGAAGCTTTCTTT. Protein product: CASSFQGVTEAFF.

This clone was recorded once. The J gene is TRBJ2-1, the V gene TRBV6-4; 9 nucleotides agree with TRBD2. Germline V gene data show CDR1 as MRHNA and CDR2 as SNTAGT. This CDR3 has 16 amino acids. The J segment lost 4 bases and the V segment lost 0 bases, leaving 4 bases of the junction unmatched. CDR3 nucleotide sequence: TGTGCCAGCAGTGACTCGACGCGGGAGGGTTACAATGAGCAGTTCTTC. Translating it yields CASSDSTREGYNEQFF.

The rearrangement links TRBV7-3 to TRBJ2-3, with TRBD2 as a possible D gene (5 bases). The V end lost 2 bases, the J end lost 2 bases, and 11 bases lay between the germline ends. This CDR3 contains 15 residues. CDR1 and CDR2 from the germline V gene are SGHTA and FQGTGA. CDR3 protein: CASSLGVAPTDTQYF. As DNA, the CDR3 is TGTGCCAGCAGCTTAGGGGTAGCGCCCACAGATACGCAGTATTTT.

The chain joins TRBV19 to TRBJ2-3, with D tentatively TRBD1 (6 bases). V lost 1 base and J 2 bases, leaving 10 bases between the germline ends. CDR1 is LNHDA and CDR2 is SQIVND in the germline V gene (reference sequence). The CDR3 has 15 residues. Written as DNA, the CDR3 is TGTGCCAGTAGTATAGTAGCAGGGGTCACAGATACGCAGTATTTT. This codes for CASSIVAGVTDTQYF.

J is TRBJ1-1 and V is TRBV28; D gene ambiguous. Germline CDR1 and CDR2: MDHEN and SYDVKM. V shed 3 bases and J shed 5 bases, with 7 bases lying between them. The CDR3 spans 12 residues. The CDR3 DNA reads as TGTGCCAGCAGTTTCGGGTGGACTGAAGCTTTCTTT. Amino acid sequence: CASSFGWTEAFF.

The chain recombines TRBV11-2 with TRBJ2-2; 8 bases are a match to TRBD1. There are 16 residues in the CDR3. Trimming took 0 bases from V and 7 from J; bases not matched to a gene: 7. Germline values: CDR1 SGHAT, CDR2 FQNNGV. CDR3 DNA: TGTGCCAGCAGCTTAGATACGGGACAGGCAAGCGGGGAGCTGTTTTTT. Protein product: CASSLDTGQASGELFF.

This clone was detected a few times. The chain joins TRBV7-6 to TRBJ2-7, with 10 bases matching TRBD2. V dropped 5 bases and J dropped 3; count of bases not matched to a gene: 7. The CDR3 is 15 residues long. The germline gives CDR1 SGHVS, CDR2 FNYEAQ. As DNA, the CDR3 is TGTGCCAGCAGCCGGACTAGCGGATCATTCTACGAGCAGTACTTC. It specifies CASSRTSGSFYEQYF.

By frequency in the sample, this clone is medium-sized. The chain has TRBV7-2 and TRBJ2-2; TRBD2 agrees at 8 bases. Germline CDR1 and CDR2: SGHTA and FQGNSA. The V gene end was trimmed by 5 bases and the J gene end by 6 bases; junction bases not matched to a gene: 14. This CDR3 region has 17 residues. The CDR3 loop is CASSRVMGLVNPGELFF. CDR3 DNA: TGTGCCAGCAGCCGAGTCATGGGACTAGTAAACCCCGGGGAGCTGTTTTTT.

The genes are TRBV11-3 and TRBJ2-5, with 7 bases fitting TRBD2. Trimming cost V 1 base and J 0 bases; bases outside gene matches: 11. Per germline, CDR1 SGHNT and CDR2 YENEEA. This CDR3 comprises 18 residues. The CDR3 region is CASSLVGRSSGDQETQYF. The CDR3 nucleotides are TGTGCCAGCAGCTTAGTAGGGAGGTCTAGCGGAGACCAAGAGACCCAGTACTTC. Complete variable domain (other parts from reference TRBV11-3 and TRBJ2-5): EAGVVQSPRYKIIEKKQPVAFWCNPISGHNTLYWYLQNLGQGPELLIRYENEEAVDDSQLPKDRFSAERLKGVDSTLKIQPAELGDSAVYLCASSLVGRSSGDQETQYFGPGTRLLVL.

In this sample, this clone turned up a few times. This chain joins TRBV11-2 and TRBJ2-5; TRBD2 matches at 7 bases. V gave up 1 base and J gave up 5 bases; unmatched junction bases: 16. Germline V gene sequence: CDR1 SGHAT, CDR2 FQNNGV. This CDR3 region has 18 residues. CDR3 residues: CASSLVSLVGRGLETQYF. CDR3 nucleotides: TGTGCCAGCAGCTTAGTGAGCCTGGTAGGGAGGGGATTGGAGACCCAGTACTTC.

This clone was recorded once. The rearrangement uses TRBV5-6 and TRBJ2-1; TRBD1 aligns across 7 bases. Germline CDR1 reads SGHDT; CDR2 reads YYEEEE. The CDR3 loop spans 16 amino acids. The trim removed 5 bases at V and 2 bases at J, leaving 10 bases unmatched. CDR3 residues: CASSQGGPGTYNEQFF. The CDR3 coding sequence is TGTGCCAGCAGTCAAGGGGGCCCTGGGACCTACAATGAGCAGTTCTTC. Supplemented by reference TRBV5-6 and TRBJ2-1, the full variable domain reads DAGVTQSPTHLIKTRGQQVTLRCSPKSGHDTVSWYQQALGQGPQFIFQYYEEEERQRGNFPDRFSGHQFPNYSSELNVNALLLGDSALYLCASSQGGPGTYNEQFFGPGTRLTVL.

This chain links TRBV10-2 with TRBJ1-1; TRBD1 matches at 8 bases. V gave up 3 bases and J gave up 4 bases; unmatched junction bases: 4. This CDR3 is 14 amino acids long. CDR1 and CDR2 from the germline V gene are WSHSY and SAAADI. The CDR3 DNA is TGCGCCAGCAGTGAAAACAGGGGGTCCACTGAAGCTTTCTTT. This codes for CASSENRGSTEAFF.

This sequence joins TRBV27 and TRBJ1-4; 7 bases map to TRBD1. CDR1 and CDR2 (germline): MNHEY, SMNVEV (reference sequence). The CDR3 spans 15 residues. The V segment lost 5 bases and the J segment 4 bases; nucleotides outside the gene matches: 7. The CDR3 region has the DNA TGTGCCAGCAGTGCCTCAGGGGGACTTAATGAAAAACTGTTTTTT. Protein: CASSASGGLNEKLFF.

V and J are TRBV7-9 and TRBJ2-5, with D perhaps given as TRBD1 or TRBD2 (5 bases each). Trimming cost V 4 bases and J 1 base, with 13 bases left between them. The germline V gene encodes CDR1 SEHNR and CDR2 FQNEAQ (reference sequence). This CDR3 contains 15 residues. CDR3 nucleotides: TGTGCCAGCAGCTCGGCCGGGACCTTCCAAGAGACCCAGTACTTC. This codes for CASSSAGTFQETQYF. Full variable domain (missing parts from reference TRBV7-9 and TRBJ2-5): DTGVSQNPRHKITKRGQNVTFRCDPISEHNRLYWYRQTLGQGPEFLTYFQNEAQLEKSRLLSDRFSAERPKGSFSTLEIQRTEQGDSAMYLCASSSAGTFQETQYFGPGTRLLVL.